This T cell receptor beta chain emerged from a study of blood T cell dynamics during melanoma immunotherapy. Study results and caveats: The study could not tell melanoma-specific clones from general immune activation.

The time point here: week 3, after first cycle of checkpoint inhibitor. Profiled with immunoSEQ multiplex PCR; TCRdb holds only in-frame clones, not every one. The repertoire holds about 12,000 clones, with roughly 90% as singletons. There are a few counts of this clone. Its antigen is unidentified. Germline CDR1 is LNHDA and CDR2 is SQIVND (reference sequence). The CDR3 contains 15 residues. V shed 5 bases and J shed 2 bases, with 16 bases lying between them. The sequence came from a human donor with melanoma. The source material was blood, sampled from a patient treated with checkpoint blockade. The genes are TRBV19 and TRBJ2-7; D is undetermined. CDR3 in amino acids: CASSFLSGLTYEQYF. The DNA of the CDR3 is TGTGCCAGTAGTTTTCTTTCCGGGCTCACCTACGAGCAGTACTTC.